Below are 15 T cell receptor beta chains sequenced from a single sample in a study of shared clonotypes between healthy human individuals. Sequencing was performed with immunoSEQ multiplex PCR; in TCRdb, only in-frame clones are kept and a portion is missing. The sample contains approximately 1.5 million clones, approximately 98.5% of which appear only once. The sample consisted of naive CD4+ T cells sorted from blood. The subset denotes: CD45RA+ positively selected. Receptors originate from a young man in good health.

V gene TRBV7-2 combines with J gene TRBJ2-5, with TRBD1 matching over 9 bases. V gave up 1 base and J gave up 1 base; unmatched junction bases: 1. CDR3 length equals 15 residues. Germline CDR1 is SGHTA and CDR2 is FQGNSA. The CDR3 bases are TGTGCCAGCAGCTTAGGGGACAGGGCCCAAGAGACCCAGTACTTC. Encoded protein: CASSLGDRAQETQYF.

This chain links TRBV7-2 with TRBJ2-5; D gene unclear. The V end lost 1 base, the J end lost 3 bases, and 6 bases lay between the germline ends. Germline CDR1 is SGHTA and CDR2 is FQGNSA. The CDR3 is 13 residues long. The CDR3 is CASSLVQKETQYF. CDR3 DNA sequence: TGTGCCAGCAGCTTAGTCCAGAAAGAGACCCAGTACTTC.

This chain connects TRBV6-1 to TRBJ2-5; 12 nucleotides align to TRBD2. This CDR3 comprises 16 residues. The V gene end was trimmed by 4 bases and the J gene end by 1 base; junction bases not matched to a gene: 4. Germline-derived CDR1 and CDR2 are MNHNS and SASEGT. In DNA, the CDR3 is TGTGCCAGCAGTGCTCTAGCGGGAGGGCTCCAAGAGACCCAGTACTTC. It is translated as CASSALAGGLQETQYF.

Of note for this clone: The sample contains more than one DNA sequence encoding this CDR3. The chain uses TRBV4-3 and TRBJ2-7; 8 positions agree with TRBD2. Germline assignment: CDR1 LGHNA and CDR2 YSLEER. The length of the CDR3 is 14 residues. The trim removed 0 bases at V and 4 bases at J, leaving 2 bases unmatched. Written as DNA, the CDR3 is TGCGCCAGCAGCCAAGAAACTAGCGGATACGAGCAGTACTTC. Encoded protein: CASSQETSGYEQYF.

The CDR3 protein is CASSPRQFTEAFF. In nucleotides, the CDR3 is TGCGCCAGCAGCCCTAGACAGTTCACTGAAGCTTTCTTT. V is TRBV5-1 and J is TRBJ1-1, with D possibly being TRBD1 (5 bases). CDR1 SGHRS and CDR2 YFSETQ come from the germline V gene. The CDR3 extends over 13 amino acids. Between the trimmed V and J ends, which lost 4 bases and 4 bases, there was a span of 11 bases.

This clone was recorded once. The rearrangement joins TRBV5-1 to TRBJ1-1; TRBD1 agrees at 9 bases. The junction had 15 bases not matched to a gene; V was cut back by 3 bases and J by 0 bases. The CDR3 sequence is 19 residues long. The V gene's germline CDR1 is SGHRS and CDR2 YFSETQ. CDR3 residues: CASSSQGDREGRMNTEAFF. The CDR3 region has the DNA TGCGCCAGCAGCTCACAAGGGGACAGGGAGGGGCGGATGAACACTGAAGCTTTCTTT.

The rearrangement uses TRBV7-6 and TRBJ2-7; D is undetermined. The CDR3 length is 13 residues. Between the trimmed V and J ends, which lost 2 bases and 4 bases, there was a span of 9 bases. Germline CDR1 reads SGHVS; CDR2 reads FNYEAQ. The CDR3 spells CASSLYERYEQYF. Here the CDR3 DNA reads TGTGCCAGCAGCTTATACGAAAGATACGAGCAGTACTTC.

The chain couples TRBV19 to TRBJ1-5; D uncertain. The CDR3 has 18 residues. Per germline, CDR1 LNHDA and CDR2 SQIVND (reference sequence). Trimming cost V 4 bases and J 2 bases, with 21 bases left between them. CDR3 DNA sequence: TGTGCCAGTAGTAACCCCCCGGGTGTTGCGTGGGGCAATCAGCCCCAGCATTTT. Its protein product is CASSNPPGVAWGNQPQHF.

CDR3 DNA: TGTGCCAGCAGTATACAGAATGAGCAGTTCTTC. Translation gives CASSIQNEQFF. The rearrangement joins TRBV25-1 to TRBJ2-1; D remains ambiguous. CDR1 and CDR2 (germline): MGHDK, SYGVNS. This CDR3 has 11 amino acids. Trimming took off 5 bases at V and 7 bases at J, with 6 bases between the two ends.

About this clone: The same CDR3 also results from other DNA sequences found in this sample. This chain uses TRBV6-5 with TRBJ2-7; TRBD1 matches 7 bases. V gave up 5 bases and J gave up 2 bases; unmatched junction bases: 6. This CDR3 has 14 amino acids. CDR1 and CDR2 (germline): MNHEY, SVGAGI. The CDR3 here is CASSPDRATYEQYF. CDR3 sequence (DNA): TGTGCCAGCAGTCCCGACAGGGCTACCTACGAGCAGTACTTC.

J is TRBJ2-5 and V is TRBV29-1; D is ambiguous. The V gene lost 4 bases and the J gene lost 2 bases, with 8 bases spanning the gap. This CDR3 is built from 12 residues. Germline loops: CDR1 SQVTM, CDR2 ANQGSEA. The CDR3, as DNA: TGCAGCGTTGTTTTGACACAAGAGACCCAGTACTTC. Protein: CSVVLTQETQYF. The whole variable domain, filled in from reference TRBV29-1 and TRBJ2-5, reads SAVISQKPSRDICQRGTSLTIQCQVDSQVTMMFWYRQQPGQSLTLIATANQGSEATYESGFVIDKFPISRPNLTFSTLTVSNMSPEDSSIYLCSVVLTQETQYFGPGTRLLVL.

The CDR3 sequence is CASSRTGRESVGELFF. In nucleotides, the CDR3 is TGTGCCAGCAGCCGCACTGGGCGGGAGTCCGTCGGGGAGCTGTTTTTT. This sequence joins TRBV5-6 and TRBJ2-2; 7 bases line up with TRBD2. Trimming removed 4 bases from V and 7 bases from J; junction bases left unmatched: 13. The germline gives CDR1 SGHDT, CDR2 YYEEEE. The CDR3 totals 16 residues.

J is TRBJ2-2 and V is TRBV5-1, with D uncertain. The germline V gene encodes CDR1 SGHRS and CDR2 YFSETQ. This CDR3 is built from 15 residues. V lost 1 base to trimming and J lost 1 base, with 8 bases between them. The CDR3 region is CASSLHRQNTGELFF. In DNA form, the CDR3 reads TGCGCCAGCAGCTTGCACCGACAGAACACCGGGGAGCTGTTTTTT.

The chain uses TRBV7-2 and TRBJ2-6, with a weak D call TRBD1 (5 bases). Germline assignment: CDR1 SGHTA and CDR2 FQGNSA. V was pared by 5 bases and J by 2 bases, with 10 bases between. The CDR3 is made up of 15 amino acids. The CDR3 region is CASSPQGPGANVLTF. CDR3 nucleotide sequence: TGTGCCAGCAGCCCCCAGGGCCCTGGGGCCAACGTCCTGACTTTC. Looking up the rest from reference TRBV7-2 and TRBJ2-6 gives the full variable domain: GAGVSQSPSNKVTEKGKDVELRCDPISGHTALYWYRQSLGQGLEFLIYFQGNSAPDKSGLPSDRFSAERTGGSVSTLTIQRTQQEDSAVYLCASSPQGPGANVLTFGAGSRLTVL.

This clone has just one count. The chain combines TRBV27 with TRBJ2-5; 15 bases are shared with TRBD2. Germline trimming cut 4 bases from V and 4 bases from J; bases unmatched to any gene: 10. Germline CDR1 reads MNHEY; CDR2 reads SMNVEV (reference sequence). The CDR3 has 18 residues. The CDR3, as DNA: TGTGCCAGCAGTTCCGGACTAGCGGGAGGGCCTAGACGAGAGACCCAGTACTTC. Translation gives CASSSGLAGGPRRETQYF.